These 5 T cell receptor beta chains were all obtained from the same sample, sequenced in a study of T-cell reconstitution after alpha-beta-depleted transplantation in children. Unique molecular identifiers tagged the TCRbeta library. TCRdb itself ran the PCR reads through MiXCR, one entry per CDR3 protein. Of hundreds of thousands of distinct CDR3 sequences listed, 12% are singletons. Sequencing used PBMCs from the stem cell graft donor, obtained from the stem cell graft. Receptors were obtained from a human donor who donated a stem cell graft to a child with acute lymphoblastic leukemia.

This clonotype has ten or more counts. The chain employs TRBV24-1 and TRBJ1-1; weak D call: TRBD1 (5 bases). Trimming stripped 10 bases from V and 1 base from J, with 9 bases between. From germline, CDR1 is KGHDR and CDR2 SFDVKD. This CDR3 is 12 amino acids long. The CDR3 sequence: CATAGPNTEAFF. The DNA of the CDR3 is TGTGCCACGGCAGGGCCGAACACTGAAGCTTTCTTT.

This clonotype was recorded at least ten times. The chain joins TRBV3-1 to TRBJ2-5, with D perhaps matching TRBD1 (5 bases). Per the germline V gene, CDR1 is LGHDT and CDR2 is YNNKEL (reference sequence). This CDR3 is 15 amino acids long. V lost 0 bases and J lost 2, with 10 bases in between. For the CDR3, the DNA is TGTGCCAGCAGCCAAGAACGACAGCTACAAGAGACCCAGTACTTC. Protein: CASSQERQLQETQYF.

This clonotype has a count of ten or more. The chain is built from TRBV6-1 and TRBJ1-2, with D possibly being TRBD1 (5 bases). Germline V gene data show CDR1 as MNHNS and CDR2 as SASEGT. The CDR3 has 16 amino acids. Between the trimmed V and J ends, which lost 3 bases and 2 bases, there was a span of 16 bases. DNA of the CDR3: TGTGCCAGCAGTGATAGACGGATCGAGGGGAACTATGGCTACACCTTC. Residues: CASSDRRIEGNYGYTF.

This clonotype was seen repeatedly, ten times or more. The rearrangement links TRBV5-5 to TRBJ1-2, with a weak D call TRBD1 (5 bases). CDR3 length: 14 amino acids. Germline lookup yields CDR1 SGHKS and CDR2 YYEKEE (reference sequence). V dropped 0 bases and J dropped 11 bases, with 17 bases sitting between them. CDR3 nucleotide sequence: TGTGCCAGCAGCTTGGGACCTTCCAGTGGGGCGTACACCTTC. The encoded protein is CASSLGPSSGAYTF.

Concerning this clonotype: A much larger clone sits a single nucleotide away, making a read error possible. The chain joins TRBV12-3 or TRBV12-4 to TRBJ2-1, with 11 bases lining up with TRBD2. The CDR3 totals 16 residues. The CDR3 loop is CASSLSTSGSYNEHFF. The CDR3 DNA sequence: TGTGCCAGCAGTTTATCCACTAGCGGGAGCTACAATGAGCACTTCTTC.